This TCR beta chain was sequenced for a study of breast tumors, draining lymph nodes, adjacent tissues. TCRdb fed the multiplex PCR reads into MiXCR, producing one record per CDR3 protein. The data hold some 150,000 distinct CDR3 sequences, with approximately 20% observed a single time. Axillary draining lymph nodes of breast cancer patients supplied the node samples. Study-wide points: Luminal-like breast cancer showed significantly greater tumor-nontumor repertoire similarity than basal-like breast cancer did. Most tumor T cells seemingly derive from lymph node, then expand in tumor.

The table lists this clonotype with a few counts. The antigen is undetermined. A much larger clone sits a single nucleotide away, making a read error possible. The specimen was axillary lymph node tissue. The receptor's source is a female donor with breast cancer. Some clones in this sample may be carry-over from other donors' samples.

CDR3 DNA sequence: TGTGCCAGCAGCCAAGATGGGACTAGCGGGAGAGCAGATACGCAGTATTTT. Translated, it gives CASSQDGTSGRADTQYF. The chain carries TRBV4-2 and TRBJ2-3, with 14 positions matching TRBD2. This CDR3 has 17 residues. V trimming: 0 bases; J trimming: 4 bases; junction bases outside the gene matches: 3. Germline assignment: CDR1 LGHNA and CDR2 YNFKEQ.